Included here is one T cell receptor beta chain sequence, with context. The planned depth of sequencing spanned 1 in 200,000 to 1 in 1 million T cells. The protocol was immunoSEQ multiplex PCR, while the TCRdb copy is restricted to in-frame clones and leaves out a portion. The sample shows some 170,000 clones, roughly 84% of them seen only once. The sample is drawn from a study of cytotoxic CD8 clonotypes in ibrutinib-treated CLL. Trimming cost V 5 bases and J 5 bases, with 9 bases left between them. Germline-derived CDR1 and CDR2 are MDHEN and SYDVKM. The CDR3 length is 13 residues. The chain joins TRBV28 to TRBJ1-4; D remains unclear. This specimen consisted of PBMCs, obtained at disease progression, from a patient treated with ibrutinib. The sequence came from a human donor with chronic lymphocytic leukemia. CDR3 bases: TGTGCCAGCAGTGATAGGCAAAATGAAAAACTGTTTTTT. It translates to CASSDRQNEKLFF.